This T cell receptor beta chain was retrieved from a study of identical twins. Study observations and caveats: Sequences that were out-of-frame, alpha and twin-shared displayed an excess of low generation probability.

At least ten counts were recorded for this clonotype. The antigen is undetermined. In TCRdb, the 5' RACE reads were re-called with MiXCR into one record per CDR3 protein. The data contain around 550,000 distinct CDR3 sequences, around 15% of them singletons. The CDR3 is 16 amino acids. CDR1 and CDR2 from the germline V gene are ENHRY and SYGVKD. The junction had 6 bases not matched to a gene; V was cut back by 0 bases and J by 2 bases. The same sample was also studied in work on yellow fever vaccine responses in identical twins. Per that paper: Each twin's T cell response to the vaccine was reported to look partly convergent and partly personalized.

This receptor was taken from a woman younger than 30 in good health. The J gene is TRBJ2-7, the V gene TRBV10-3, with 8 bases matching TRBD2. The source material was CD4+ T cells sorted from blood. DNA for the CDR3: TGTGCCATCAGTGAGTCCTGGCGGGAGGATACCTACGAGCAGTACTTC. Its protein is CAISESWREDTYEQYF.